The 25 T cell receptor beta chains below were found in one sample sequenced in a study of blood T cell repertoires in COVID-19. Repertoires were generated with immunoSEQ multiplex PCR, while TCRdb's copy carries only in-frame clones and drops some. Of about 140,000 clones in the sample, approximately 84% were seen once. The sequencing input was PBMCs or T cells enriched from blood (not recorded which). Source of these receptors: a man aged 40-55 years with acute COVID-19.

This clone was detected a few times. The V gene is TRBV29-1, the J gene TRBJ2-7, with 11 bases identical to TRBD1. Per germline, CDR1 SQVTM and CDR2 ANQGSEA. CDR3 length equals 14 residues. V lost 4 bases and J lost 1; bases outside the gene matches: 3. CDR3 loop: CSVGGQGASYEQYF. In DNA form, the CDR3 reads TGCAGCGTTGGAGGACAGGGGGCATCCTACGAGCAGTACTTC.

The CDR3 DNA is TGTGCCATCAGTGAGGCAGGCTTTGAAGCTTTCTTT. Translated: CAISEAGFEAFF. The J gene is TRBJ1-1, the V gene TRBV10-3; unclear D gene. Germline CDR1 and CDR2: ENHRY and SYGVKD. The CDR3 covers 12 residues. Trimming removed 2 bases from V and 7 bases from J, with 8 bases in between.

Only a few counts were recorded for this clone. CDR3 in amino acids: CASSFGLGRKLFF. The CDR3, as DNA: TGTGCCAGCAGTTTCGGATTGGGGAGAAAACTGTTTTTT. The J gene is TRBJ1-4, the V gene TRBV27; D gene ambiguous. Germline CDR1 reads MNHEY; CDR2 reads SMNVEV (reference sequence). The ends were cut back, 3 bases at V and 10 bases at J, with 12 bases in the middle. There are 13 residues in the CDR3.

Only one count was recorded for this clone. The rearrangement links TRBV7-9 to TRBJ2-6, with 12 bases fitting TRBD2. Germline lookup yields CDR1 SEHNR and CDR2 FQNEAQ (reference sequence). With 5 bases clipped from V and 0 bases from J, the junction kept 5 bases outside the gene matches. The CDR3 is 18 residues long. The CDR3 bases are TGTGCCAGCAGCCCTGGACTAGCGGGAACCTCTGGGGCCAACGTCCTGACTTTC. Translation gives CASSPGLAGTSGANVLTF.

Here the CDR3 reads CASSLNSGTYNEQFF. The CDR3 DNA sequence: TGCGCCAGCAGCTTGAATAGCGGGACCTACAATGAGCAGTTCTTC. The genes are TRBV5-1 and TRBJ2-1, with 8 bases aligning to TRBD2. Germline V gene data show CDR1 as SGHRS and CDR2 as YFSETQ. With V trimmed by 1 base and J by 2 bases, 2 bases remained unmatched. The CDR3 has 15 amino acids.

The V gene is TRBV7-9, the J gene TRBJ2-3; D not resolved. Trimming left V 3 bases short and J 2 bases short, with 15 bases between. Looked up from germline, CDR1 is SEHNR and CDR2 is FQNEAQ (reference sequence). This CDR3 is 16 amino acids long. CDR3 region: CASSFHGNRNTDTQYF. In nucleotides, the CDR3 is TGTGCCAGCAGCTTTCATGGCAACAGAAACACAGATACGCAGTATTTT.

CDR3 amino acids: CASSLALAGHNEQFF. CDR3 DNA: TGTGCCAGCAGCTTAGCGTTAGCGGGACACAATGAGCAGTTCTTC. The V and J genes are TRBV7-2 and TRBJ2-1, with 8 nucleotides matching TRBD2. V dropped 0 bases and J dropped 5; count of bases not matched to a gene: 3. This CDR3 spans 15 amino acids. The V gene's germline CDR1 is SGHTA and CDR2 FQGNSA.

The V call is TRBV4-3, the J call TRBJ2-7; TRBD1 aligns across 9 bases. CDR3 length equals 14 residues. Germline CDR1 and CDR2: LGHNA and YSLEER. With V trimmed by 3 bases and J by 3 bases, 3 bases remained unmatched. In DNA form, the CDR3 reads TGCGCCAGCAGCCAGGGGACAGGGTTCTACGAGCAGTACTTC. The encoded protein is CASSQGTGFYEQYF.

The V call is TRBV24-1, the J call TRBJ1-2; D perhaps matches TRBD1 (5 bases). V was pared by 6 bases and J by 0 bases, with 10 bases between. Germline V gene sequence: CDR1 KGHDR, CDR2 SFDVKD. The length of the CDR3 is 14 residues. CDR3 sequence (DNA): TGTGCCACCAGTAAGGCAGGGCCTAACTATGGCTACACCTTC. Translating it yields CATSKAGPNYGYTF.

This chain connects TRBV9 to TRBJ2-2, with 9 bases matching TRBD1. The germline V gene encodes CDR1 SGDLS and CDR2 YYNGEE. V lost 3 bases to trimming and J lost 4 bases; unmatched junction nucleotides: 7. The CDR3 covers 16 residues. CDR3 sequence (DNA): TGTGCCAGCAGCGCCGCCGGGACAGGGAGCACCGGGGAGCTGTTTTTT. Residues: CASSAAGTGSTGELFF.

This sequence joins TRBV7-8 and TRBJ1-2; D may be TRBD1 (5 bases). The CDR3 consists of 12 residues. CDR1 SGHVS and CDR2 FQNEAQ come from the germline V gene. V dropped 5 bases and J dropped 4 bases, with 8 bases sitting between them. CDR3 bases: TGTGCCAGCAGCCGGGACTTCTATGGCTACACCTTC. Its translation: CASSRDFYGYTF.

The CDR3 DNA reads TGTGCTAGTGCCAATCCCCCCGGGCCCCAGCATTTT. This translates into CASANPPGPQHF. The genes are TRBV12-5 and TRBJ1-5; D ambiguous. The germline CDR1 and CDR2 sequences are LGHNT and FRNRAP. This CDR3 contains 12 residues. V dropped 7 bases and J dropped 9 bases, with 13 bases sitting between them. The entire variable domain, with the rest obtained from reference TRBV12-5 and TRBJ1-5, is as follows: DARVTQTPRHKVTEMGQEVTMRCQPILGHNTVFWYRQTMMQGLELLAYFRNRAPLDDSGMPKDRFSAEMPDATLATLKIQPSEPRDSAVYFCASANPPGPQHFGDGTRLSIL.

This sequence joins TRBV7-9 and TRBJ2-3, with 10 nucleotides matching TRBD2. V gave up 5 bases and J gave up 4 bases; unmatched junction bases: 6. The CDR3 is 15 residues long. Germline loops: CDR1 SEHNR, CDR2 FQNEAQ (reference sequence). The CDR3 protein is CASSPLAGGSDTQYF. The CDR3 DNA follows: TGTGCCAGCAGCCCCTTAGCGGGGGGCTCAGATACGCAGTATTTT.

This clone was seen a handful of times. The chain employs TRBV6-2 or TRBV6-3 and TRBJ2-7, with a weak D call TRBD1 (6 bases). Germline V gene data show CDR1 as MNHEY and CDR2 as SVGEGT. The V end lost 5 bases, the J end lost 3 bases, and 17 bases lay between the germline ends. This CDR3 region has 15 residues. CDR3 in amino acids: CASSRDTRPNYEQYF. CDR3 nucleotides: TGTGCCAGCAGTCGGGACACCCGCCCCAACTACGAGCAGTACTTC.

V gene TRBV18 combines with J gene TRBJ2-3; TRBD2 matches at 7 bases. In germline, CDR1 is KGHSH, CDR2 LQKENI. J gave up 0 bases and V 2 bases, and 20 bases lay outside the gene matches. The CDR3 totals 21 residues. CDR3 in DNA: TGTGCCAGCTCACCAATATTTTCGAGCGGGGAGAACCCCAGCAGCACAGATACGCAGTATTTT. Amino acid sequence: CASSPIFSSGENPSSTDTQYF.

This clone was seen only a few times. The rearrangement joins TRBV27 to TRBJ2-7; the D gene is possibly TRBD1 (7 bases). This CDR3 comprises 15 residues. Trimming took off 6 bases at V and 3 bases at J, with 18 bases between the two ends. CDR1 MNHEY and CDR2 SMNVEV come from the germline V gene (reference sequence). The DNA of the CDR3 is TGTGCCAGCAGGCCCAGACAGGGAGGCGACTACGAGCAGTACTTC. Encoded protein: CASRPRQGGDYEQYF.

V gene TRBV20-1 combines with J gene TRBJ1-1; TRBD1 agrees at 7 bases. Germline V gene sequence: CDR1 DFQATT, CDR2 SNEGSKA (reference sequence). The CDR3 runs to 11 residues. In DNA form, the CDR3 reads TGCAGCACAGACAGGGTCACTGAAGCTTTCTTT. Translating it yields CSTDRVTEAFF.

This rearrangement joins TRBV29-1 to TRBJ2-5, with 9 positions matching TRBD1. There are 13 residues in the CDR3. Germline V gives CDR1 SQVTM, CDR2 ANQGSEA. V lost 6 bases, J lost 1 base, and 3 bases stayed unmatched. The chain's CDR3 is CSVRDRVQETQYF. The CDR3 bases are TGCAGCGTGAGGGACAGGGTCCAAGAGACCCAGTACTTC.

This clone was recorded once. The chain has TRBV28 and TRBJ2-7; TRBD2 matches at 7 bases. V dropped 6 bases and J dropped 0; count of bases not matched to a gene: 8. Germline CDR1 MDHEN, CDR2 SYDVKM. The CDR3 sequence is 15 residues long. The CDR3 reads CASRVAGDSSYEQYF. Written as DNA, the CDR3 is TGTGCCAGCAGAGTCGCGGGGGATAGCTCCTACGAGCAGTACTTC.

The rearrangement joins TRBV19 to TRBJ1-1; TRBD1 matches 7 bases. CDR1 and CDR2 from the germline V gene are LNHDA and SQIVND (reference sequence). This CDR3 has 13 residues. Losses at the gene ends were 3 bases for V and 6 bases for J; bases not matched to a gene: 4. The chain's CDR3 is CASSIQGGSEAFF. The CDR3 nucleotides read TGTGCCAGTAGTATCCAGGGGGGCTCTGAAGCTTTCTTT.

The chain recombines TRBV29-1 with TRBJ1-1; a possible D gene is TRBD1 (5 bases). The CDR3 is made up of 11 amino acids. Deletions cut 3 bases from V and 11 bases from J, with 13 bases between. Germline loops: CDR1 SQVTM, CDR2 ANQGSEA. The CDR3 region is CSVEGPRGAFF. The DNA of the CDR3 is TGCAGCGTTGAGGGACCGCGGGGTGCTTTCTTT. The complete variable domain, with remaining parts taken from reference TRBV29-1 and TRBJ1-1, reads SAVISQKPSRDICQRGTSLTIQCQVDSQVTMMFWYRQQPGQSLTLIATANQGSEATYESGFVIDKFPISRPNLTFSTLTVSNMSPEDSSIYLCSVEGPRGAFFGQGTRLTVV.

The sample holds one count of this clone. This chain joins TRBV4-3 and TRBJ2-3; D gene unclear. The CDR3 is 15 residues long. CDR1 LGHNA and CDR2 YSLEER come from the germline V gene. V shed 4 bases and J shed 0 bases, with 11 bases lying between them. The CDR3 DNA sequence: TGCGCCAGCAGCCGAACCCATACTAGCACAGATACGCAGTATTTT. Translated, it gives CASSRTHTSTDTQYF.

This CDR3 is CSASSSKAGLNEQYF. In DNA form, the CDR3 reads TGCAGTGCTAGTTCCTCCAAAGCGGGGCTAAACGAGCAGTACTTC. The chain combines TRBV20-1 with TRBJ2-7, with 7 bases that match TRBD2. CDR1 DFQATT and CDR2 SNEGSKA come from the germline V gene (reference sequence). The CDR3 runs to 15 residues. The ends lost 3 bases at V and 5 bases at J; junction bases unmatched: 13.

This chain joins TRBV20-1 and TRBJ2-4; the D gene is possibly TRBD2 (5 bases). CDR1 and CDR2 (germline): DFQATT, SNEGSKA (reference sequence). This CDR3 is built from 11 residues. V dropped 5 bases and J dropped 4 bases, with 6 bases sitting between them. CDR3 DNA sequence: TGCAGTGCTGAGGGTAAAAACATTCAGTACTTC. Its protein product is CSAEGKNIQYF.

The rearrangement joins TRBV5-4 to TRBJ1-2; possible D gene TRBD1, 5 bases. Germline CDR1 reads SGHNT; CDR2 reads YYREEE (reference sequence). This CDR3 has 15 residues. V lost 4 bases and J lost 3, with 16 bases in between. The chain's CDR3 is CASSIGGKKDYGYTF. The CDR3 DNA sequence: TGTGCCAGCAGCATCGGGGGGAAGAAGGACTATGGCTACACCTTC.